The 19 T cell receptor beta chains presented below share a single source sample, sequenced in a study of CD8 T cells in ankylosing spondylitis. One entry per CDR3 protein, called by TCRdb with MiXCR from the 5' RACE reads. The sample lists 400,000 to 450,000 distinct CDR3 sequences; 17% were seen once. Study-level results: Seemingly characteristic of ankylosing spondylitis blood was a TCR beta motif consisting of eight highly homologous variants.

No cognate antigen is known for these TCRs. The material sequenced was blood, either unsorted or a sorted T cell fraction (not recorded which). All receptors come from a male donor with ankylosing spondylitis.

This clonotype was seen repeatedly, ten times or more. The V and J genes are TRBV12-3 or TRBV12-4 and TRBJ2-7, with unresolved D. The CDR3 spans 13 residues. Trimming shortened V by 5 bases and J by 6 bases, and 14 bases separated the two germline ends. The chain's CDR3 is CASSITTSGEQYF. In DNA, the CDR3 is TGTGCCAGCAGTATAACAACATCGGGCGAGCAGTACTTC.

V is TRBV6-5 and J is TRBJ2-7, with TRBD1 as a possible D gene (5 bases). The CDR3 extends over 12 amino acids. Per the germline V gene, CDR1 is MNHEY and CDR2 is SVGAGI. Trimming left V 10 bases short and J 6 bases short, with 16 bases between. CDR3 loop: CATATPGREQYF. CDR3 sequence (DNA): TGTGCCACCGCGACTCCAGGGCGCGAGCAGTACTTC.

CDR3 in DNA: TGTGCCCTTACCGGGGGACAGGGTTTTAGCGGGGAGCTGTTTTTT. Protein: CALTGGQGFSGELFF. The chain is built from TRBV30 and TRBJ2-2; TRBD1 aligns across 9 bases. V shed 8 bases, J shed 7 bases, and the junction held 14 bases outside the gene matches. Germline V gene data show CDR1 as GTSNPN and CDR2 as SVGIG (reference sequence). The CDR3 extends over 15 amino acids.

This clonotype has more than one count but fewer than ten. The gene calls are TRBV20-1 and TRBJ1-6, with a weak D call TRBD1 (6 bases). Looked up from germline, CDR1 is DFQATT and CDR2 is SNEGSKA (reference sequence). This CDR3 is 15 amino acids long. Trimming took off 5 bases at V and 0 bases at J, with 11 bases between the two ends. Here the CDR3 reads CSAGGGSSYNSPLHF. In DNA form, the CDR3 reads TGCAGTGCTGGGGGCGGGAGCTCCTATAATTCACCCCTCCACTTT.

This clonotype came up once. The chain employs TRBV6-1 and TRBJ1-2; no clear D gene. CDR1 MNHNS and CDR2 SASEGT come from the germline V gene. This CDR3 comprises 13 residues. Trimming cost V 6 bases and J 3 bases, with 11 bases left between them. This chain's CDR3 is CASRMSRDYGYTF. As DNA, the CDR3 is TGTGCCAGCAGGATGTCGAGAGACTATGGCTACACCTTC.

This clonotype was recorded many times. The chain links TRBV10-3 to TRBJ1-1; D call uncertain. The germline V gene has CDR1 ENHRY and CDR2 SYGVKD. Trimming took off 2 bases at V and 4 bases at J, with 17 bases between the two ends. The CDR3 is 16 residues long. In DNA, the CDR3 is TGTGCCATCAGTGAGCTTGAGCCGGGGTTGAGCACTGAAGCTTTCTTT. Translated, it gives CAISELEPGLSTEAFF.

This clonotype was counted ten times or more. This rearrangement joins TRBV9 to TRBJ2-5; 8 nucleotides line up with TRBD1. Per germline, CDR1 SGDLS and CDR2 YYNGEE. CDR3 length: 15 residues. V lost 4 bases and J lost 3; bases outside the gene matches: 8. CDR3 sequence: CASSPGPDREETQYF. The CDR3 DNA reads as TGTGCCAGCAGCCCGGGCCCGGACAGGGAAGAGACCCAGTACTTC.

This clonotype was seen more than once but under ten times. The rearrangement uses TRBV20-1 and TRBJ2-1; 9 bases match TRBD2. The V gene's germline CDR1 is DFQATT and CDR2 SNEGSKA (reference sequence). The V gene end was trimmed by 6 bases and the J gene end by 5 bases; junction bases not matched to a gene: 8. This CDR3 is built from 14 residues. CDR3 region: CSANSGSLDNEQFF. The CDR3 bases are TGCAGTGCCAATAGCGGGAGTCTGGACAATGAGCAGTTCTTC.

There are many counts of this clonotype. The chain joins TRBV12-3 or TRBV12-4 to TRBJ2-2, with D tentatively TRBD1 (5 bases). CDR3 length: 16 amino acids. Trimming stripped 3 bases from V and 0 bases from J, with 11 bases between. The CDR3 DNA reads as TGTGCCAGCAGTTTTTTTCTCAGGGCGAACACCGGGGAGCTGTTTTTT. This translates into CASSFFLRANTGELFF.

The table lists this clonotype with many counts. The chain recombines TRBV20-1 with TRBJ2-7; TRBD2 aligns across 16 bases. This CDR3 has 14 residues. V shed 6 bases, J shed 7 bases, and the junction held 6 bases outside the gene matches. Germline V CDR1 and CDR2: DFQATT, SNEGSKA (reference sequence). CDR3 DNA: TGCAGTGCCGGGACTAGCGGGGGGGCTGGGGAGCAGTACTTC. Protein: CSAGTSGGAGEQYF.

CDR3 coding DNA: TGTGCCAGCAGCTCTCGGACAGGGCCGACCTACAATGAGCAGTTCTTC. Encoded protein: CASSSRTGPTYNEQFF. V gene TRBV11-2 combines with J gene TRBJ2-1; 8 positions match TRBD1. CDR3 length: 16 amino acids. Germline lookup yields CDR1 SGHAT and CDR2 FQNNGV. With 4 bases clipped from V and 2 bases from J, the junction kept 7 bases outside the gene matches.

This clonotype turned up a few times. The gene calls are TRBV5-5 and TRBJ2-1; the match to TRBD1 covers 10 bases. CDR3 length equals 15 residues. V was pared by 3 bases and J by 6 bases, with 6 bases of the junction left unmatched. CDR1 and CDR2 (germline): SGHKS, YYEKEE (reference sequence). Here the CDR3 reads CASSSRDRGINEQFF. The CDR3 coding sequence is TGTGCCAGCAGCTCCCGGGACAGGGGAATCAATGAGCAGTTCTTC.

This clonotype showed up just a few times. This sequence joins TRBV29-1 and TRBJ1-2; weak D call: TRBD1 (6 bases). Deletions cut 5 bases from V and 6 bases from J, with 10 bases between. The length of the CDR3 is 11 residues. In germline, CDR1 is SQVTM, CDR2 ANQGSEA. The CDR3 loop is CSVRGGHGYTF. The CDR3 bases are TGCAGCGTTAGAGGGGGGCATGGCTACACCTTC.

At least ten counts were recorded for this clonotype. The gene calls are TRBV28 and TRBJ2-7; 12 bases fit TRBD2. The germline V gene has CDR1 MDHEN and CDR2 SYDVKM. Losses at the gene ends were 3 bases for V and 6 bases for J; bases not matched to a gene: 9. This CDR3 spans 16 amino acids. The DNA of the CDR3 is TGTGCCAGCAGTTTCCAGCCGGGACTAGCGGGTCCCGAGCAGTACTTC. This sequence encodes CASSFQPGLAGPEQYF.

The V and J genes are TRBV9 and TRBJ2-3; 8 positions match TRBD1. CDR1 and CDR2 (germline): SGDLS, YYNGEE. The CDR3 contains 15 residues. The trim removed 2 bases at V and 3 bases at J, leaving 5 bases unmatched. CDR3 bases: TGTGCCAGCAGCGTTGGGACAGGACGAACAGATACGCAGTATTTT. It is translated as CASSVGTGRTDTQYF.

The rearrangement uses TRBV7-2 and TRBJ2-7; D may be TRBD1 or TRBD2 (5 bases each). V was cut by 1 base and J by 2 bases, with 15 bases left in between. The CDR3 has 16 residues. Germline V lookup: CDR1 SGHTA, CDR2 FQGNSA. The CDR3 nucleotides read TGTGCCAGCAGCTTAGTCCTCGGGACCTACACCTACGAGCAGTACTTC. Translated, it gives CASSLVLGTYTYEQYF.

This clonotype has just a few counts. The rearrangement links TRBV6-2 or TRBV6-3 to TRBJ2-5; 7 bases fit TRBD1. Germline-derived CDR1 and CDR2 are MNHEY and SVGEGT. The CDR3 extends over 15 amino acids. J lost 1 base, V lost 5 bases, and 7 bases had no gene match. The CDR3 protein is CASSDLGQIQETQYF. The CDR3 bases are TGTGCCAGCAGTGACTTGGGACAGATCCAAGAGACCCAGTACTTC.

The rearrangement uses TRBV9 and TRBJ1-1, with 7 bases matching TRBD1. The CDR3 has 14 amino acids. Trimming removed 4 bases from V and 6 bases from J; junction bases left unmatched: 9. The germline CDR1 and CDR2 sequences are SGDLS and YYNGEE. The CDR3 DNA follows: TGTGCCAGCAGCAAGGGGGCCAGGGAGGCTGAAGCTTTCTTT. Translating it yields CASSKGAREAEAFF.

This clonotype has ten or more counts. The rearrangement joins TRBV6-5 to TRBJ2-7, with 11 nucleotides matching TRBD2. CDR1 is MNHEY, CDR2 SVGAGI, per germline. The CDR3 extends over 17 amino acids. Germline trimming cut 2 bases from V and 7 bases from J; bases unmatched to any gene: 13. The CDR3 DNA reads as TGTGCCAGCAGTTACACGATGTTAGCGGGAGGGCCGCGGGAGCAGTACTTC. Protein product: CASSYTMLAGGPREQYF.